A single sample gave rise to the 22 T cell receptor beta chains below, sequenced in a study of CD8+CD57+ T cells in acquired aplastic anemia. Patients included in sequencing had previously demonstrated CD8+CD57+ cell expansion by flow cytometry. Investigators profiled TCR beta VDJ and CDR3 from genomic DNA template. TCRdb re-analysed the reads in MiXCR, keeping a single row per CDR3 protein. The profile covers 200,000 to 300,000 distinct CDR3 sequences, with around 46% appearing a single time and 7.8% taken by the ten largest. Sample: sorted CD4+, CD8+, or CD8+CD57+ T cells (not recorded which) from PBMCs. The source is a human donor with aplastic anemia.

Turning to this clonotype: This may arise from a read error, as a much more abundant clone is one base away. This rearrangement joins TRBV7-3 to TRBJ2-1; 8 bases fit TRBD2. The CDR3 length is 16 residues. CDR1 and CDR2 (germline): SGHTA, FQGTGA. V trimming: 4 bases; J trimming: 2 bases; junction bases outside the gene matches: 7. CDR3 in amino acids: CASSSSGTSAYNEQFF. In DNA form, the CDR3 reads TGTGCCAGCAGCTCATCCGGGACTAGTGCCTACAATGAGCAGTTCTTC. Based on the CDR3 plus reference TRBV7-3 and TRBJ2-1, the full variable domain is GAGVSQTPSNKVTEKGKYVELRCDPISGHTALYWYRQSLGQGPEFLIYFQGTGAADDSGLPNDRFFAVRPEGSVSTLKIQRTERGDSAVYLCASSSSGTSAYNEQFFGPGTRLTVL.

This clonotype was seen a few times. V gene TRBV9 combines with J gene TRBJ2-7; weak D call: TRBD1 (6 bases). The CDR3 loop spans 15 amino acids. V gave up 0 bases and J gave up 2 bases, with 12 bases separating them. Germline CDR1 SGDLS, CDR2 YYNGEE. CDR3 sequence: CASSVDPDRTYEQYF. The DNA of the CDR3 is TGTGCCAGCAGCGTAGACCCGGACAGAACCTACGAGCAGTACTTC.

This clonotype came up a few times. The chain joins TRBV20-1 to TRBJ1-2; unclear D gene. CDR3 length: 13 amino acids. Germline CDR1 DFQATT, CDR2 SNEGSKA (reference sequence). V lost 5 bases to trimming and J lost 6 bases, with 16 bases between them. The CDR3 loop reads CSAGSGRRNGYTF. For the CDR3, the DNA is TGCAGTGCTGGGAGTGGGCGAAGAAATGGCTACACCTTC.

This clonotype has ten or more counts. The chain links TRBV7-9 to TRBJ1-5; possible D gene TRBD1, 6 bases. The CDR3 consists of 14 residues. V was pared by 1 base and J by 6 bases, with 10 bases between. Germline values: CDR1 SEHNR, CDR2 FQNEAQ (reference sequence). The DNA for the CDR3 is TGTGCCAGCAGCTTAGTACAGGGACTTCAGCCCCAGCATTTT. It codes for CASSLVQGLQPQHF.

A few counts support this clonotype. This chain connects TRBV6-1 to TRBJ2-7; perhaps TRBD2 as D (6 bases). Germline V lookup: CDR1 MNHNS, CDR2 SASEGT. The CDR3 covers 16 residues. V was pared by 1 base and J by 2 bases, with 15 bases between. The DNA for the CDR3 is TGTGCCAGCAGTGAAGGTAGTGGGACTCCAACCTACGAGCAGTACTTC. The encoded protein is CASSEGSGTPTYEQYF.

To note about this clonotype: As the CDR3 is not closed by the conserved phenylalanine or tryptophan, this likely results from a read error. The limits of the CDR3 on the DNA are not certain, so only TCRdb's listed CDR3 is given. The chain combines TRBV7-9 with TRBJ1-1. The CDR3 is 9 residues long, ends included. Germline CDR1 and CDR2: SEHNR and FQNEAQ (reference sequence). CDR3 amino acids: CASSDLGGR.

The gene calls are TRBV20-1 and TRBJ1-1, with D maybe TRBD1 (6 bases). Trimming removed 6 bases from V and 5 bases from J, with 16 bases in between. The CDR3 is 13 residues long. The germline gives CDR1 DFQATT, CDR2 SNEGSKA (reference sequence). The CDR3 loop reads CSALSRGGTEAFF. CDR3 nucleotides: TGCAGTGCCTTGAGTAGGGGGGGGACTGAAGCTTTCTTT.

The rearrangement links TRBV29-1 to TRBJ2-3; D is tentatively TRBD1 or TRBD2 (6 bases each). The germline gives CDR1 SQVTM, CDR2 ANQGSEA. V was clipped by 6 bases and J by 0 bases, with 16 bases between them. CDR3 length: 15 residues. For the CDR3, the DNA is TGCAGCGTAGAGGGGGGAGGTACGAGCACAGATACGCAGTATTTT. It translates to CSVEGGGTSTDTQYF.

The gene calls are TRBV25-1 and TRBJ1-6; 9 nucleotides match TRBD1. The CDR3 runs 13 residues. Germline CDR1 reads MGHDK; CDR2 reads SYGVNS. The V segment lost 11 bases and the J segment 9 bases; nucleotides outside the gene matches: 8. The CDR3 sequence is CAHRTGEASPLHF. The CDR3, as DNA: TGTGCCCATAGGACAGGGGAGGCTTCACCCCTCCACTTT.

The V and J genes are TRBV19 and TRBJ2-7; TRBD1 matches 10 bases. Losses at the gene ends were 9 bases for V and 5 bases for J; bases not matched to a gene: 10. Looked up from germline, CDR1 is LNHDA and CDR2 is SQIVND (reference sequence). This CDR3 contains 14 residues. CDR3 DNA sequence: TGTGCCAGCAGCCGGACAGGGGGGACGGACGAGCAGTACTTC. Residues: CASSRTGGTDEQYF. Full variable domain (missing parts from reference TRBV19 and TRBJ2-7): DGGITQSPKYLFRKEGQNVTLSCEQNLNHDAMYWYRQDPGQGLRLIYYSQIVNDFQKGDIAEGYSVSREKKESFPLTVTSAQKNPTAFYLCASSRTGGTDEQYFGPGTRLTVT.

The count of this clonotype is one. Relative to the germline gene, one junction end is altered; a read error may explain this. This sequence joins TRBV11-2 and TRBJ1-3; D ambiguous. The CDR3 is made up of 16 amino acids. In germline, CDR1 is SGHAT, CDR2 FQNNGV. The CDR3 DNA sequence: TGTGCCAGCAGCTTACGGCGGACTGACTCTGGAAGCACCATATATTTT. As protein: CASSLRRTDSGSTIYF.

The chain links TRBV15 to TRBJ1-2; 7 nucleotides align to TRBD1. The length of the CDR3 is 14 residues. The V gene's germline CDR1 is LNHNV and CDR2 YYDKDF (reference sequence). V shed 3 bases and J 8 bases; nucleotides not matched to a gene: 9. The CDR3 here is CATSRGNRGGGYTF. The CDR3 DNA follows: TGTGCCACCAGCAGGGGCAACAGGGGTGGGGGCTACACCTTC.

CDR3 protein: CAWAAYDAYGYTF. The CDR3 coding sequence is TGTGCCTGGGCCGCCTATGATGCTTATGGCTACACCTTC. V usage is TRBV30 and J usage is TRBJ1-2; D is ambiguous. V shed 5 bases and J shed 5 bases, with 15 bases lying between them. In germline, CDR1 is GTSNPN, CDR2 SVGIG (reference sequence). This CDR3 comprises 13 residues.

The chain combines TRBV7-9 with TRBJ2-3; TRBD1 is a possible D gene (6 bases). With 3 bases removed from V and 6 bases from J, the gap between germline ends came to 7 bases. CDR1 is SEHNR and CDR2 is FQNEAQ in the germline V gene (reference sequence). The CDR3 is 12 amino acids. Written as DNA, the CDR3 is TGTGCCAGCAGCTTCCAGGGGGATACGCAGTATTTT. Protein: CASSFQGDTQYF.

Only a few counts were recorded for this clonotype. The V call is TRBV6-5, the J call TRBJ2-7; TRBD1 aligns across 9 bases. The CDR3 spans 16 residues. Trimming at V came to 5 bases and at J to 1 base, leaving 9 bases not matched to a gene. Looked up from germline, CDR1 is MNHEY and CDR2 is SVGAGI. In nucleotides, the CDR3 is TGTGCCAGCAGTCAGACCCACAGGGGGCTATCCTACGAGCAGTACTTC. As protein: CASSQTHRGLSYEQYF.

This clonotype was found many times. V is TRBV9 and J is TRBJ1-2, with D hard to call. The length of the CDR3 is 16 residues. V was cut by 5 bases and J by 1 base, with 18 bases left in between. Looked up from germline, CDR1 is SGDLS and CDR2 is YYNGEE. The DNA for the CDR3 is TGTGCCAGCAGTCTAAGTCGGACTGATAATAACTATGGCTACACCTTC. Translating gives CASSLSRTDNNYGYTF.

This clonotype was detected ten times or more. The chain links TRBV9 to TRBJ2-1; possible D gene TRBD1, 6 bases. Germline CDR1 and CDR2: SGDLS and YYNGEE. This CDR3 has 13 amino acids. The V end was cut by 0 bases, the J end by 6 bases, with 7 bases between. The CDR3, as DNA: TGTGCCAGCAGCGTAGGGACAGTCAATGAGCAGTTCTTC. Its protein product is CASSVGTVNEQFF.

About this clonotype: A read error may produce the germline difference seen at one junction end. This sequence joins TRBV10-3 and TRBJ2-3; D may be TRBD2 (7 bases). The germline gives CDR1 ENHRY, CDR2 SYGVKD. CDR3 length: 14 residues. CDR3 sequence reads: CAISGPGGPDTQYF. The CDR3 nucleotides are TGTGCTATCAGTGGACCGGGGGGCCCAGATACGCAGTATTTT.

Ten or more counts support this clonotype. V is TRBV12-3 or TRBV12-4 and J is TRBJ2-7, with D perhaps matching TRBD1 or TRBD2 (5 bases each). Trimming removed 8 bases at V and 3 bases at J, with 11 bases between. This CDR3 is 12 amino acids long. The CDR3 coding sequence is TGTGCCAGCTCCCAGGGACGCTACGAGCAGTACTTC. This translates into CASSQGRYEQYF.

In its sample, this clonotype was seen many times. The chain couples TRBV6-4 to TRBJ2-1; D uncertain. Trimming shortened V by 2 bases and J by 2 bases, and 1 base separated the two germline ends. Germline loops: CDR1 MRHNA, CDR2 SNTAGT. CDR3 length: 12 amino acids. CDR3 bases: TGTGCCAGCAGTGACACCTACAATGAGCAGTTCTTC. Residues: CASSDTYNEQFF.

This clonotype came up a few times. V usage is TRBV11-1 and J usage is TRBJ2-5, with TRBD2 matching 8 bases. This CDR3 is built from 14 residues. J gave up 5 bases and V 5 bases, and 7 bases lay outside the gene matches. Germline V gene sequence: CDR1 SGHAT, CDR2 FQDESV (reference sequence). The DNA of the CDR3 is TGTGCCAGCAGCCCACAGGGCGGGGGGGAGACCCAGTACTTC. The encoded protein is CASSPQGGGETQYF.

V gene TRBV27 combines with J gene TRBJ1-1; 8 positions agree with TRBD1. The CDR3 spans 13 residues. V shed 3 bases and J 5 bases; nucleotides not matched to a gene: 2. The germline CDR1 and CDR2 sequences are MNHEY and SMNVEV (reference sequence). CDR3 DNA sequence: TGTGCCAGCAGTTTGACAGGGGTGACTGAAGCTTTCTTT. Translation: CASSLTGVTEAFF.